This T cell receptor beta chain appears in the sequencing data of a study of vaccination and CD4 T cells after COVID-19. With the Oncomine TCR Beta short-read assay, DNA from cultured CD4+ T cells was sequenced. From CD4+ T cells that had been cultured, genomic DNA was extracted. MiXCR, applied by TCRdb to the PCR reads, yields one record per CDR3 protein. This sample carries approximately 11,000 distinct CDR3 sequences, around 40% of them seen once, and the ten largest clones take roughly 21%. Germline values: CDR1 SNHLY, CDR2 FYNNEI. V shed 11 bases, J shed 7 bases, and the junction held 14 bases outside the gene matches. The CDR3 has 13 residues. This sample's treatment: approximately nine-day PBMC culture with coronavirus spike peptide pools or control peptides (ViraFEST assay). Unexposed donor CD4+ T cells predated the COVID-19 pandemic, collected 2011-2018. With respect to this clonotype: Its antigen is not identified.

Material for sequencing was CD4+ T cells from blood, cultured in vitro. The TCR was taken from a human donor in good health. This chain joins TRBV2 and TRBJ2-7, with 7 nucleotides matching TRBD1. The CDR3 coding sequence is TGTGCCGGCAACCGGGACAGCTTTGAGGAGCAGTACTTC. Its translation is CAGNRDSFEEQYF.